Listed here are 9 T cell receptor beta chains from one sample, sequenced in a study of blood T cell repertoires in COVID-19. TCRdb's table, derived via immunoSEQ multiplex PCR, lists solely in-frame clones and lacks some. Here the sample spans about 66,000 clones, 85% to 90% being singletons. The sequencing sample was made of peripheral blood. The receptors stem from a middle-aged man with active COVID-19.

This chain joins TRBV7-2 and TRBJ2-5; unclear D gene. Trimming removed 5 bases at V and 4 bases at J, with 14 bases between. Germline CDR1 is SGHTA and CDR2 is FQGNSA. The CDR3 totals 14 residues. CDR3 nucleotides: TGTGCCAGCAGCCCGAGACTGGCTCGAGAGACCCAGTACTTC. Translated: CASSPRLARETQYF.

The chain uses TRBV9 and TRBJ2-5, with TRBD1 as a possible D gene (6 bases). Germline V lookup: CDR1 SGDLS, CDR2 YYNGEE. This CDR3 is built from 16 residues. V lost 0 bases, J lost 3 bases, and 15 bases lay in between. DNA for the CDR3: TGTGCCAGCAGCGTAGGGTTACTCCGGGACAAAGAGACCCAGTACTTC. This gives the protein CASSVGLLRDKETQYF.

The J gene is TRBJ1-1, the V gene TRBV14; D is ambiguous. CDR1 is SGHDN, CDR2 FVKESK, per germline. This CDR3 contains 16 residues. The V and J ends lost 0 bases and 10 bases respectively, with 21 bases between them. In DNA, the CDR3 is TGTGCCAGCAGCCAAGATCTAGGTAGTGTAAATTTTGGAGCTTTCTTT. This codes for CASSQDLGSVNFGAFF.

CDR3 sequence: CASRPRTSGAPYEQYF. In DNA form, the CDR3 reads TGTGCCAGCAGACCAAGGACTAGCGGGGCCCCCTACGAGCAGTACTTC. V is TRBV5-6 and J is TRBJ2-7, with 12 bases lining up with TRBD2. This CDR3 is 16 amino acids long. Germline V gene data show CDR1 as SGHDT and CDR2 as YYEEEE. V gave up 5 bases and J gave up 2 bases; unmatched junction bases: 8.

Here the CDR3 DNA reads TGTGCCAGCAGCTTAGACGGGAGGGAGGGAGATACGCAGTATTTT. Translated, it gives CASSLDGREGDTQYF. This chain joins TRBV11-3 and TRBJ2-3, with TRBD2 matching 8 bases. The V gene's germline CDR1 is SGHNT and CDR2 YENEEA. V was clipped by 0 bases and J by 5 bases; unmatched bases: 4. The CDR3 loop spans 15 amino acids.

CDR3 in amino acids: CASSPMYDKVGAHQPQHF. The CDR3 DNA is TGTGCCAGCAGCCCAATGTACGATAAAGTGGGGGCTCATCAGCCCCAGCATTTT. V gene TRBV5-6 combines with J gene TRBJ1-5, with a weak D call TRBD1 (6 bases). V was cut by 4 bases and J by 5 bases, with 25 bases left in between. The CDR3 has 18 amino acids. CDR1 and CDR2 from the germline V gene are SGHDT and YYEEEE. Filled out from reference TRBV5-6 and TRBJ1-5, the complete variable domain reads DAGVTQSPTHLIKTRGQQVTLRCSPKSGHDTVSWYQQALGQGPQFIFQYYEEEERQRGNFPDRFSGHQFPNYSSELNVNALLLGDSALYLCASSPMYDKVGAHQPQHFGDGTRLSIL.

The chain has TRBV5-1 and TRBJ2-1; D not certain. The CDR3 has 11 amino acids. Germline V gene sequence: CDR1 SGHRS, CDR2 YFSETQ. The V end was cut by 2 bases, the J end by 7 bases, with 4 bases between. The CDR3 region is CASSLINEQFF. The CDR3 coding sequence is TGCGCCAGCAGCTTAATAAATGAGCAGTTCTTC.

The CDR3 loop is CASSVGGRSSTDTQYF. In nucleotides, the CDR3 is TGTGCCAGCAGCGTAGGCGGGAGGTCTAGCACAGATACGCAGTATTTT. The V gene is TRBV9, the J gene TRBJ2-3, with 8 bases lining up with TRBD2. Per germline, CDR1 SGDLS and CDR2 YYNGEE. The CDR3 loop spans 16 amino acids. J lost 0 bases, V lost 0 bases, and 3 bases had no gene match. Complete variable domain (other parts from reference TRBV9 and TRBJ2-3): DSGVTQTPKHLITATGQRVTLRCSPRSGDLSVYWYQQSLDQGLQFLIQYYNGEERAKGNILERFSAQQFPDLHSELNLSSLELGDSALYFCASSVGGRSSTDTQYFGPGTRLTVL.

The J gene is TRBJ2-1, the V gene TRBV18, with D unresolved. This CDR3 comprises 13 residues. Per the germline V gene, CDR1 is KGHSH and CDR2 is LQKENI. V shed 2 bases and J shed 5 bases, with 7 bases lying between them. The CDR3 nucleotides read TGTGCCAGCTCACCAGGCCGGGACAATGAGCAGTTCTTC. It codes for CASSPGRDNEQFF. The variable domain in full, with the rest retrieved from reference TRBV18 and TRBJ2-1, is NAGVMQNPRHLVRRRGQEARLRCSPMKGHSHVYWYRQLPEEGLKFMVYLQKENIIDESGMPKERFSAEFPKEGPSILRIQQVVRGDSAAYFCASSPGRDNEQFFGPGTRLTVL.